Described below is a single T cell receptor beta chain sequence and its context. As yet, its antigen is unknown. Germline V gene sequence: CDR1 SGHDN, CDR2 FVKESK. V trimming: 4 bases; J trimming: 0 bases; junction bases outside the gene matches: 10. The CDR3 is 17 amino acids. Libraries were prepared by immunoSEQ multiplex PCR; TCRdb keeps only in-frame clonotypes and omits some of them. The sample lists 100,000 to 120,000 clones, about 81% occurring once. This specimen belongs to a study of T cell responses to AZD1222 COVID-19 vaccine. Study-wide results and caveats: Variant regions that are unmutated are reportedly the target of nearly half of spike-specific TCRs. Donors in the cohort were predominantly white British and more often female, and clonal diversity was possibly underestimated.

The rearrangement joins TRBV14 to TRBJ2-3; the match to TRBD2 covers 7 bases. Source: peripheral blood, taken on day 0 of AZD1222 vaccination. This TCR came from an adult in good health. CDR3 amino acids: CASSPRLTSSSTDTQYF. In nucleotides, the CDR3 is TGTGCCAGCAGCCCGCGTCTGACTAGCTCTAGCACAGATACGCAGTATTTT.